This T cell receptor beta chain was identified during a study of blood T cell repertoires in COVID-19. Sequencing used immunoSEQ multiplex PCR; TCRdb keeps in-frame clones, though not all of them. The profile covers hundreds of thousands of clones, with approximately 90% appearing a single time and around 0.84% taken by the ten largest. V trimming: 6 bases; J trimming: 3 bases; junction bases outside the gene matches: 13. Germline CDR1 is MNHEY and CDR2 is SVGEGT. This CDR3 is 17 amino acids long. A Seattle source enrolled patients during active infection and followed them longitudinally. Sequenced material: peripheral blood. The sequence was collected from a man aged 55 to 70 with COVID-19, enrolled during active disease. This chain connects TRBV6-2 or TRBV6-3 to TRBJ2-2, with TRBD1 matching 7 bases. The CDR3 reads CASSPPTGTVHTGELFF. CDR3 DNA sequence: TGTGCCAGCAGCCCTCCTACCGGGACAGTCCACACCGGGGAGCTGTTTTTT.